Included here is one TCR beta chain sequence, with context. What it recognizes is unknown. A minimum of one pre-ART and two post-ART PBMC samples existed for each donor. HIV-positive participants were all treated in the United States. This specimen belongs to a study of long-term antiretroviral therapy in people with HIV. Study conclusions and caveats: It was observed that HIV repertoires exhibited narrower CDR3 length ranges than controls. Pre-ART expanded TRB clones stayed dominant throughout, though often decreasing after ART.

It was version v3.0 of the immunoSEQ assay that was run at survey level. The protocol was immunoSEQ multiplex PCR, while the TCRdb copy is restricted to in-frame clones and leaves out a portion. The table includes approximately 9,700 clones, about four fifths detected once. This TCR came from a man in his forties or fifties with HIV. This specimen consisted of unsorted PBMCs, obtained 1.8 years before starting antiretroviral therapy.

CDR3 nucleotide sequence: TGTGCCAGCTCACCCATAGGACAGGTTAACTATGGCTACACCTTC. This gives the protein CASSPIGQVNYGYTF. The gene calls are TRBV18 and TRBJ1-2; 7 nucleotides line up with TRBD1. The CDR3 runs 15 residues. Germline trimming cut 3 bases from V and 1 base from J; bases unmatched to any gene: 5. Per germline, CDR1 KGHSH and CDR2 LQKENI.